The sample holds many counts of the clone carrying this T cell receptor beta chain. In the authors' workflow: By means of reference gene primer amplification, nucleated cell counts were estimated. The method was immunoSEQ multiplex PCR; TCRdb's version includes in-frame clones alone and lacks a portion of them. D and trimming come from the DNA, and the V and J calls and clone size come from that table. The repertoire has approximately 330,000 clones, roughly 86% of them found once; the top ten carry approximately 9.4%. This CDR3 is 14 amino acids long. Trimming took 0 bases from V and 8 from J, leaving 13 bases between them. Looked up from germline, CDR1 is MNHEY and CDR2 is SVGAGI. The entry originates in a study of blood T cell repertoires in COVID-19. About the research overall: From T cells, B-cell-depleted T cells, or PBMCs came the material, which was cDNA or gDNA.

Seattle researchers signed up patients amid active infection and tracked them longitudinally. The sample consisted of peripheral blood. The clonotype originates from a man aged 25 to 45 with COVID-19, enrolled during active disease. The V call is TRBV6-5, the J call TRBJ1-2, with D tentatively TRBD1 (5 bases). The CDR3 nucleotides are TGTGCCAGCAGTTACTCGAACGGGGGAGGGGGCTACACCTTC. As protein: CASSYSNGGGGYTF.